The 19 T cell receptor beta chains presented below share a single source sample, sequenced in a study of response to subunit inactivated influenza vaccine (dated by TCRdb to 2017 to 2018). The time point label corresponds to: 45 to 50 days after influenza vaccine administration. To prepare the library, RT-PCR was applied. For sequencing, an Illumina HiSeq 2500 was employed. The raw public data were reprocessed by TCRdb itself: fastp quality trimming at Q25, MiXCR clonotype calling, in-frame beta chains only. Rows merge per CDR3 protein into single entries with the most common DNA and genes. The sample includes under 200,000 distinct CDR3 sequences, with around 9.9% observed a single time. The ten largest make up around an eighth of the sample. The sample here was non-naive T cells sorted from PBMCs, taken roughly 48 days after vaccination. This specimen's cell subset or site label, per the study, means: memory T cell fraction. Receptors originate from a man aged 50-59 years who received an inactivated influenza vaccine. Donor details come from another sample of the same person, matched by shared clones.

The table lists this clonotype with many counts. J is TRBJ2-2 and V is TRBV2; 7 nucleotides align to TRBD2. CDR1 SNHLY and CDR2 FYNNEI come from the germline V gene. This CDR3 comprises 16 residues. The J segment lost 6 bases and the V segment lost 4 bases, leaving 11 bases of the junction unmatched. CDR3 sequence (DNA): TGTGCCAGCAGTGTTTTGGGCGGGAGTGGCTCCGGGGAGCTGTTTTTT. Translating it yields CASSVLGGSGSGELFF.

This clonotype occurred a few times. This chain connects TRBV11-2 to TRBJ2-7, with 10 bases matching TRBD1. This CDR3 has 15 amino acids. Germline assignment: CDR1 SGHAT and CDR2 FQNNGV. The junction had 5 bases not matched to a gene; V was cut back by 1 base and J by 5 bases. The CDR3 DNA reads TGTGCCAGCAGCTTAGGAGGGACAGGGGTCGACGAGCAGTACTTC. Amino acid sequence: CASSLGGTGVDEQYF.

The CDR3 protein is CASSLPGDTQYF. The CDR3 bases are TGTGCCAGCAGCTTGCCTGGGGATACGCAGTATTTT. The J gene is TRBJ2-3, the V gene TRBV5-6; D remains unclear. This CDR3 region has 12 residues. In germline, CDR1 is SGHDT, CDR2 YYEEEE. V was trimmed by 1 base and J by 6 bases, leaving 6 bases between them.

This clonotype was seen ten or more times. The chain carries TRBV5-6 and TRBJ2-7, with 8 bases aligning to TRBD1. The CDR3 is 13 residues long. With 3 bases clipped from V and 9 bases from J, the junction kept 8 bases outside the gene matches. Germline CDR1 reads SGHDT; CDR2 reads YYEEEE. Here the CDR3 DNA reads TGTGCCAGCAGCTCTGACAGGGGCCCCATGCAGTACTTC. Translation: CASSSDRGPMQYF.

This clonotype was recorded many times. This chain uses TRBV29-1 with TRBJ2-7, with 7 bases aligning to TRBD1. The CDR3 loop spans 14 amino acids. With V trimmed by 0 bases and J by 2 bases, 4 bases remained unmatched. Germline-derived CDR1 and CDR2 are SQVTM and ANQGSEA. The chain's CDR3 is CSVEDRQGAYEQYF. CDR3 DNA: TGCAGCGTTGAAGATCGTCAGGGGGCCTACGAGCAGTACTTC.

The rearrangement joins TRBV28 to TRBJ1-5; 8 bases fit TRBD1. The germline CDR1 and CDR2 sequences are MDHEN and SYDVKM. The CDR3 extends over 18 amino acids. V gave up 0 bases and J gave up 2 bases; unmatched junction bases: 9. Here the CDR3 reads CASSLWGPDRGGNQPQHF. DNA of the CDR3: TGTGCCAGCAGTTTATGGGGCCCTGACAGGGGAGGCAATCAGCCCCAGCATTTT.

This clonotype appeared a few times. This chain uses TRBV20-1 with TRBJ2-5; unclear D gene. Trimming stripped 7 bases from V and 5 bases from J, with 8 bases between. The CDR3 loop spans 10 amino acids. The germline V gene has CDR1 DFQATT and CDR2 SNEGSKA (reference sequence). The DNA of the CDR3 is TGCAGTGGCGTGATGGAGACCCAGTACTTC. Translating it yields CSGVMETQYF.

This clonotype was seen a handful of times. The genes are TRBV28 and TRBJ1-5; D is perhaps TRBD1 (6 bases). The CDR3 contains 16 residues. Trimming took 1 base from V and 6 from J, leaving 16 bases between them. Germline V CDR1 and CDR2: MDHEN, SYDVKM. In nucleotides, the CDR3 is TGTGCCAGCAGTTTATTTGGAAACAGGGCACCTCAGCCCCAGCATTTT. Its protein is CASSLFGNRAPQPQHF.

This clonotype was counted at least ten times. The rearrangement uses TRBV28 and TRBJ1-5; D remains unclear. The length of the CDR3 is 15 residues. Germline V gene lookup returns CDR1 MDHEN and CDR2 SYDVKM. V was pared by 3 bases and J by 0 bases, with 9 bases between. The CDR3 here is CASSLGTYSNQPQHF. CDR3 nucleotide sequence: TGTGCCAGCAGTTTGGGTACTTATAGCAATCAGCCCCAGCATTTT.

The chain is built from TRBV10-2 and TRBJ2-2; the D is unclear. Germline CDR1 is WSHSY and CDR2 is SAAADI. Trimming took 6 bases from V and 0 from J, leaving 14 bases between them. The CDR3 is 16 amino acids. CDR3: CASRPMTVANTGELFF. DNA of the CDR3: TGCGCCAGCAGACCTATGACGGTTGCGAACACCGGGGAGCTGTTTTTT.

This sequence joins TRBV6-5 and TRBJ1-3; D possibly corresponds to TRBD1 (6 bases). Looked up from germline, CDR1 is MNHEY and CDR2 is SVGAGI. The CDR3 has 16 residues. Trimming stripped 4 bases from V and 2 bases from J, with 15 bases between. The CDR3 sequence: CASSFYISGAGNTIYF. Here the CDR3 DNA reads TGTGCCAGCAGTTTCTATATCTCAGGGGCTGGAAACACCATATATTTT.

At least ten counts were recorded for this clonotype. The chain uses TRBV5-1 and TRBJ2-3; D is perhaps TRBD1 or TRBD2 (5 bases each). Germline values: CDR1 SGHRS, CDR2 YFSETQ. V was trimmed by 5 bases and J by 2 bases, leaving 15 bases between them. This CDR3 spans 15 amino acids. This chain's CDR3 is CASSSGGPHTDTQYF. The CDR3 DNA sequence: TGCGCCAGCAGTTCTGGGGGACCCCACACAGATACGCAGTATTTT.

This chain joins TRBV28 and TRBJ1-5; D is unclear. Between the trimmed V and J ends, which lost 3 bases and 4 bases, there was a span of 7 bases. Looked up from germline, CDR1 is MDHEN and CDR2 is SYDVKM. The CDR3 is 13 amino acids. The CDR3 nucleotides are TGTGCCAGCAGTTTGTACCAGAATCAGCCCCAGCATTTT. This translates into CASSLYQNQPQHF.

The chain uses TRBV6-1 and TRBJ2-7; tentative D call: TRBD1 (6 bases). The V gene's germline CDR1 is MNHNS and CDR2 SASEGT. The CDR3 sequence is 13 residues long. Trimming cost V 5 bases and J 3 bases, with 11 bases left between them. The CDR3 DNA follows: TGTGCCAGCAGTCTCACAGGGAACTACGAGCAGTACTTC. As protein: CASSLTGNYEQYF.

V usage is TRBV4-3 and J usage is TRBJ2-1; D is uncertain. Germline CDR1 and CDR2: LGHNA and YSLEER. Trimming stripped 1 base from V and 6 bases from J, with 10 bases between. The CDR3 totals 14 residues. CDR3 in DNA: TGCGCCAGCAGCCAAGCCCTCGCCGGCAATGAGCAGTTCTTC. Translation gives CASSQALAGNEQFF.

This clonotype was seen ten or more times. The chain employs TRBV10-1 and TRBJ2-7; D gene unclear. The CDR3 sequence is 14 residues long. V lost 0 bases and J lost 2, with 8 bases in between. Germline assignment: CDR1 WNHNN and CDR2 SYGVQD (reference sequence). The CDR3 DNA follows: TGCGCCAGCAGTGAGTCCTACGGCCCCTACGAGCAGTACTTC. Translated: CASSESYGPYEQYF.

There are a few counts of this clonotype. The V call is TRBV7-3, the J call TRBJ2-3; 7 bases align to TRBD2. V shed 0 bases, J shed 2 bases, and the junction held 11 bases outside the gene matches. This CDR3 region has 18 residues. Germline CDR1 SGHTA, CDR2 FQGTGA. As DNA, the CDR3 is TGTGCCAGCAGCTTAACCACCCTAGCGGAGACCTCCACAGATACGCAGTATTTT. It encodes CASSLTTLAETSTDTQYF.

This clonotype was observed a few times. The V call is TRBV4-2, the J call TRBJ1-5; D gene ambiguous. Trimming stripped 0 bases from V and 5 bases from J, with 14 bases between. CDR3 size: 16 residues. Looked up from germline, CDR1 is LGHNA and CDR2 is YNFKEQ. CDR3 DNA: TGTGCCAGCAGCCAAGATCGGTTGGGGTATCATCAGCCCCAGCATTTT. Translation gives CASSQDRLGYHQPQHF.

This rearrangement joins TRBV5-1 to TRBJ1-2, with D unclear. Trimming took 4 bases from V and 3 from J, leaving 10 bases between them. This CDR3 region has 13 residues. The V gene's germline CDR1 is SGHRS and CDR2 YFSETQ. The CDR3 DNA is TGCGCCAGCAGCCCTTGGGCGGACTATGGCTACACCTTC. The encoded protein is CASSPWADYGYTF.